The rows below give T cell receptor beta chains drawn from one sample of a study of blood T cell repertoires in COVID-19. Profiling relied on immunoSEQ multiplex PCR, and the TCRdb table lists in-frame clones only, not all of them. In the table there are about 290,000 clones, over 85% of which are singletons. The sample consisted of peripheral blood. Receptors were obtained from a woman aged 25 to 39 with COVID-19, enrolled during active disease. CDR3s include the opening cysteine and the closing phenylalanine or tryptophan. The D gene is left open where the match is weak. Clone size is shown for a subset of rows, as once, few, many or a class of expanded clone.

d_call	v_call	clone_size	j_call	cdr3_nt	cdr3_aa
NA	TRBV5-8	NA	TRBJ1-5	TGTGCCAGCAGCTTGGAGGGGGTACGCAATCAGCCCCAGCATTTT	CASSLEGVRNQPQHF
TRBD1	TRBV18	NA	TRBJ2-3	TGTGCCAGCTCACCGGACAGGGGGACAACCGATACGCAGTATTTT	CASSPDRGTTDTQYF
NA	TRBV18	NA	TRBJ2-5	TGTGCCAGCTCACCACCGACAGGACAAGAGACCCAGTACTTC	CASSPPTGQETQYF
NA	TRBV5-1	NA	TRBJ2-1	TGCGCCAGCAGCTTGGTACCGGGGGAGTACAATGAGCAGTTCTTC	CASSLVPGEYNEQFF
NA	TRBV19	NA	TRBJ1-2	TGTGCCAGTCAACTCACGTCGGTAGACTATGGCTACACCTTC	CASQLTSVDYGYTF
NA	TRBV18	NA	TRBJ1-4	TGTGCCAGCTCACCGGCCGCCGGGGAAAAACTGTTTTTT	CASSPAAGEKLFF
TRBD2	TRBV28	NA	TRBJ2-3	TGTGCCAGCCTGGGGGCTAGCGGGGGCCCAGATACGCAGTATTTT	CASLGASGGPDTQYF
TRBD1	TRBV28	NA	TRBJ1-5	TGTGCCAGCAGCCCAGGGGGCCTCAGCAATCAGCCCCAGCATTTT	CASSPGGLSNQPQHF
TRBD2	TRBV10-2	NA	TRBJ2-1	TGCGCCAGCAGTAGGGTCCCCGGGGGGGCCGGGGGTGAGCAGTTCTTC	CASSRVPGGAGGEQFF
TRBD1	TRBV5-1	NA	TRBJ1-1	TGCGCCAGCAGCCCGCCGACAGGGGCGGGCGGCACTGAAGCTTTCTTT	CASSPPTGAGGTEAFF
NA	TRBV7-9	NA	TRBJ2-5	TGTGCCAGCAGCTTGCTCCTTGTGGGGGGGGCTGTAGAGACCCAGTACTTC	CASSLLLVGGAVETQYF
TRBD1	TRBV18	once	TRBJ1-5	TGTGCCAGCTCACCTCCGGGACAGGGGAGCCAGCCCCAGCATTTT	CASSPPGQGSQPQHF
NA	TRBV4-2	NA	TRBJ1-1	TGTGCCAGCAGCCAAGATCTAGGGAACACTGAAGCTTTCTTT	CASSQDLGNTEAFF
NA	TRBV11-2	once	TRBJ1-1	TGTGCCAGCAGCCAAGGGGTTCCGAACACTGAAGCTTTCTTT	CASSQGVPNTEAFF
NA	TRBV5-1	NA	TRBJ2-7	TGCGCCAGCAGCGGGCACGGGGGGCCAAAGGGCGAGCAGTACTTC	CASSGHGGPKGEQYF
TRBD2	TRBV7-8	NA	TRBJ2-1	TGTGCCAGCAGCTTAGCCAAGGGTCTAGCGGGGTATCCCACCTACAATGAGCAGTTCTTC	CASSLAKGLAGYPTYNEQFF
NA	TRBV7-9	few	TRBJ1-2	TGTGCCAGCAGCTTAGTGGCTTCTCGGGGACAAAGCATCTATGGCTACACCTTC	CASSLVASRGQSIYGYTF
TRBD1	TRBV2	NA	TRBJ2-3	TGTGCCAGCAGTCTACAGGGGGTGATCACAGATACGCAGTATTTT	CASSLQGVITDTQYF
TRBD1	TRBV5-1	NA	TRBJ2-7	TGCGCCAGCAGCTTACGGGACAGGGATGAAGAGCAGTACTTC	CASSLRDRDEEQYF
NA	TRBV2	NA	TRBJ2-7	TGTGCCAGCAGTGGAATAGGGGGGGGGCCTTCCTACGAGCAGTACTTC	CASSGIGGGPSYEQYF
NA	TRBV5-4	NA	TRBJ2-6	TGTGCCAGCAGCGGTGACCACTACTCTGGGGCCAACGTCCTGACTTTC	CASSGDHYSGANVLTF
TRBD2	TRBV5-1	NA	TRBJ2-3	TGCGCCAGCAGCTTCAGGCGGGGGGGCACAGATACGCAGTATTTT	CASSFRRGGTDTQYF
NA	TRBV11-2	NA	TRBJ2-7	TGTGCCAGCAGCTTGGACAGAGCATCCTACGAGCAGTACTTC	CASSLDRASYEQYF
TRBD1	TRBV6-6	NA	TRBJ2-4	TGTGCCAGCAGGGAACAGGGGGCGCAGAACATTCAGTACTTC	CASREQGAQNIQYF
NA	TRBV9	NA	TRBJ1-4	TGTGCCAGCAGCGTAGGAAGTATGTCCCAGGAGGGTGAAAAACTGTTTTTT	CASSVGSMSQEGEKLFF
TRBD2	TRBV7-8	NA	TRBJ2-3	TGTGCCAGCAGCTTAGCGCGTAGCGGGGGCGTCACAGATACGCAGTATTTT	CASSLARSGGVTDTQYF
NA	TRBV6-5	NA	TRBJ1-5	TGTGCCAGCAGTCTTGGGGGGGATGTTAGCCAGCCCCAGCATTTT	CASSLGGDVSQPQHF
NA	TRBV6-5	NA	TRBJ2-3	TGTGCCAGCACCAGAGGGTATGCTAGCACAGATACGCAGTATTTT	CASTRGYASTDTQYF
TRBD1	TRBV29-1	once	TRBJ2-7	TGCAGCGCCGTAACCAGGGGGCGCGGGTACGAGCAGTACTTC	CSAVTRGRGYEQYF
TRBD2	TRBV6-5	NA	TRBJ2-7	TGTGCCAGCAGTATAGCGGGGTCCTCCTACGAGCAGTACTTC	CASSIAGSSYEQYF
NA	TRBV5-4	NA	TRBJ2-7	TGTGCCAGCAGCTTCGGGTTGGGGGGCGAGCAGTACTTC	CASSFGLGGEQYF
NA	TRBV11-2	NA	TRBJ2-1	TGTGCCAGCAGCCCCCCCATCAATGAGCAGTTCTTC	CASSPPINEQFF
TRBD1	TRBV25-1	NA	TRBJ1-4	TGTGCCAGCAGTGAATCCGGGACAGTTAATGAAAAACTGTTTTTT	CASSESGTVNEKLFF
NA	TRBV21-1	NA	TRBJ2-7	TGTGCCAGCAGCAAAACGCGAGGGGGCCCCTACGAGCAGTACTTC	CASSKTRGGPYEQYF
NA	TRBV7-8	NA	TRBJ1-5	TGTGCCAGCAGCTCACAGGTTCATCTAGGTCCCCAGCATTTT	CASSSQVHLGPQHF
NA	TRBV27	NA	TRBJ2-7	TGTGCCAGCAGTTTATCGCAGGGTGGCTACGAGCAGTACTTC	CASSLSQGGYEQYF
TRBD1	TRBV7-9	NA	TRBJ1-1	TGTGCCAGCAGCCTAACCAATCGACAGGGTGAAGCTTTCTTT	CASSLTNRQGEAFF